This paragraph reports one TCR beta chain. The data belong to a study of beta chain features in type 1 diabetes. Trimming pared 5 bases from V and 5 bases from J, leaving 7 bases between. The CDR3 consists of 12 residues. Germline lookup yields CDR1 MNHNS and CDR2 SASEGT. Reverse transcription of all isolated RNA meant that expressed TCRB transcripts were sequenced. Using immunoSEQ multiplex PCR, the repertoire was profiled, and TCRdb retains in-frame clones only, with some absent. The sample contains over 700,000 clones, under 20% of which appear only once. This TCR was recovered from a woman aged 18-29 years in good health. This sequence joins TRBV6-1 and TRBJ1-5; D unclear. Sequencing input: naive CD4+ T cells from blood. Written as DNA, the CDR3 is TGTGCCAGCAGTTATCCTTATCAGCCCCAGCATTTT. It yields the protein CASSYPYQPQHF.